The T cell receptor (beta chain) described here comes from a study of cytomegalovirus exposure and HLA in healthy donors. The PCR was carried out with 60 Vbeta primers and 13 Jbeta primers. Profiled with immunoSEQ multiplex PCR; TCRdb holds only in-frame clones, not every one. The table includes 120,000 to 150,000 clones, about three quarters detected once. This CDR3 comprises 12 residues. Per germline, CDR1 SGHRS and CDR2 YFSETQ. Deletions cut 2 bases from V and 4 bases from J, with 6 bases between. This clone has just a few counts. Material: PBMCs. The V and J genes are TRBV5-1 and TRBJ1-2, with D unclear. The source of this sequence is a middle-aged man in good health and CMV-seropositive. The CDR3 DNA is TGCGCCAGCAGCTTAGACACCTATGGCTACACCTTC. Its protein product is CASSLDTYGYTF.